One sample yielded the 27 T cell receptor beta chains listed below, sequenced in a study of blood T cell repertoires in COVID-19 (TCRdb year 2020). Library preparation was by the immunoSEQ multiplex PCR assay. TCRdb re-hosts the immuneACCESS table, in-frame sequences only. Its copies lack some clones; in the studies checked, an unresolved V gene accounts for under half of them, and the cause for the rest is not known. The table for this sample lists 140,000 or so clones; about 85% of them were counted only once. The ten largest clones represent 2.6% of the sample. Sequencing was done on a sample of peripheral blood. The receptor set was obtained from a human donor with acute or convalescent COVID-19. The donor label of this sample is uncertain.

The J gene is TRBJ1-1, the V gene TRBV6-1; the match to TRBD1 covers 9 bases. The CDR3 runs 14 residues. V trimming: 5 bases; J trimming: 1 base; junction bases outside the gene matches: 2. Germline V gene data show CDR1 as MNHNS and CDR2 as SASEGT. The CDR3 coding sequence is TGTGCCAGCAGTCCGGGACAGGGGAACACTGAAGCTTTCTTT. Protein sequence: CASSPGQGNTEAFF.

This chain connects TRBV19 to TRBJ2-3, with 14 bases lining up with TRBD2. Germline trimming cut 5 bases from V and 0 bases from J; bases unmatched to any gene: 7. The CDR3 contains 18 residues. The V gene's germline CDR1 is LNHDA and CDR2 SQIVND (reference sequence). CDR3 coding DNA: TGTGCCAGTAGTCCTAGACTAGCGGGGGGGGCTAGCACAGATACGCAGTATTTT. Protein product: CASSPRLAGGASTDTQYF.

V usage is TRBV30 and J usage is TRBJ1-2; the match to TRBD1 covers 7 bases. CDR1 is GTSNPN and CDR2 is SVGIG in the germline V gene (reference sequence). Trimming removed 0 bases from V and 4 bases from J; junction bases left unmatched: 2. The CDR3 loop spans 13 amino acids. The DNA of the CDR3 is TGTGCCTGGAGTGTAGACAGGGTCTATGGCTACACCTTC. Translation: CAWSVDRVYGYTF.

This clone was counted a few times. The J gene is TRBJ2-7, the V gene TRBV28, with a weak D call TRBD1 (6 bases). Germline CDR1 reads MDHEN; CDR2 reads SYDVKM. CDR3 length: 14 amino acids. V lost 4 bases to trimming and J lost 2 bases, with 12 bases between them. The DNA for the CDR3 is TGTGCCAGCAGTTACGACAGGTGGACCTACGAGCAGTACTTC. Protein product: CASSYDRWTYEQYF.

The CDR3 DNA reads as TGTGCCAGCAGCAGGGGCTCCTACGAGCAGTACTTC. This gives the protein CASSRGSYEQYF. The V call is TRBV6-5, the J call TRBJ2-7; a possible D gene is TRBD1 (6 bases). Trimming stripped 6 bases from V and 0 bases from J, with 6 bases between. The CDR3 totals 12 residues. The V gene's germline CDR1 is MNHEY and CDR2 SVGAGI.

This clone has only one observation. The chain couples TRBV4-2 to TRBJ1-2; 7 bases map to TRBD1. V shed 4 bases and J 4 bases; nucleotides not matched to a gene: 3. Germline V gene lookup returns CDR1 LGHNA and CDR2 YNFKEQ. CDR3 length: 13 amino acids. CDR3 residues: CASSPTGTYGYTF. As DNA, the CDR3 is TGTGCCAGCAGCCCGACAGGGACCTATGGCTACACCTTC.

V usage is TRBV28 and J usage is TRBJ2-3; 12 positions match TRBD2. This CDR3 is built from 16 residues. Trimming cost V 3 bases and J 5 bases; bases outside gene matches: 6. The germline V gene has CDR1 MDHEN and CDR2 SYDVKM. For the CDR3, the DNA is TGTGCCAGCAGTTTGAGTCTAGCGGGAGGGGGAGATACGCAGTATTTT. Translating it yields CASSLSLAGGGDTQYF.

The chain recombines TRBV13 with TRBJ2-1; maybe TRBD2 (5 bases). Looked up from germline, CDR1 is PRHDT and CDR2 is FYEKMQ (reference sequence). CDR3 size: 14 residues. Trimming pared 4 bases from V and 8 bases from J, leaving 15 bases between. The CDR3 loop is CASSSGDIWDEQFF. The CDR3 region has the DNA TGTGCCAGCAGCTCCGGGGATATTTGGGATGAGCAGTTCTTC. Supplemented by reference TRBV13 and TRBJ2-1, the full variable domain reads AAGVIQSPRHLIKEKRETATLKCYPIPRHDTVYWYQQGPGQDPQFLISFYEKMQSDKGSIPDRFSAQQFSDYHSELNMSSLELGDSALYFCASSSGDIWDEQFFGPGTRLTVL.

This clone occurred a few times. The V call is TRBV6-5, the J call TRBJ1-5; 9 bases align to TRBD1. CDR3 length: 14 residues. The germline gives CDR1 MNHEY, CDR2 SVGAGI. Germline trimming cut 7 bases from V and 4 bases from J; bases unmatched to any gene: 5. The CDR3 region is CASTPTGGNQPQHF. DNA of the CDR3: TGTGCCAGCACCCCGACAGGGGGAAATCAGCCCCAGCATTTT.

The sample holds a few counts of this clone. The chain recombines TRBV13 with TRBJ2-1; 13 bases agree with TRBD2. This CDR3 region has 16 residues. CDR1 PRHDT and CDR2 FYEKMQ come from the germline V gene (reference sequence). Trimming removed 5 bases from V and 4 bases from J; junction bases left unmatched: 5. CDR3 DNA sequence: TGTGCCAGCAGCGCGGGGACTAGCGGGAAATACAATGAGCAGTTCTTC. It translates to CASSAGTSGKYNEQFF.

The CDR3 loop is CASTKFTDIAGNEQFF. The CDR3, as DNA: TGCGCCAGCACAAAGTTTACGGACATAGCGGGGAATGAGCAGTTCTTC. V is TRBV10-1 and J is TRBJ2-1; 8 nucleotides line up with TRBD2. From germline, CDR1 is WNHNN and CDR2 SYGVQD (reference sequence). CDR3 length equals 16 residues. The ends lost 7 bases at V and 7 bases at J; junction bases unmatched: 15.

The V call is TRBV19, the J call TRBJ1-4; maybe TRBD1 (6 bases). V dropped 5 bases and J dropped 2 bases, with 12 bases sitting between them. The CDR3 loop spans 15 amino acids. CDR1 is LNHDA and CDR2 is SQIVND in the germline V gene (reference sequence). CDR3 nucleotide sequence: TGTGCCAGTAGTGTTTCAGGGGCTACTAATGAAAAACTGTTTTTT. It specifies CASSVSGATNEKLFF.

The chain joins TRBV19 to TRBJ1-4; D may be TRBD1 (6 bases). Trimming cost V 5 bases and J 8 bases, with 18 bases left between them. CDR1 is LNHDA, CDR2 SQIVND, per germline (reference sequence). This CDR3 is 15 amino acids long. As DNA, the CDR3 is TGTGCCAGTAGTCCCCCTGGGGGGGCCTGGGAAAAACTGTTTTTT. It codes for CASSPPGGAWEKLFF.

The V gene is TRBV5-4, the J gene TRBJ2-2, with 10 positions matching TRBD1. Losses at the gene ends were 4 bases for V and 3 bases for J; bases not matched to a gene: 6. The CDR3 length is 16 residues. Germline CDR1 reads SGHNT; CDR2 reads YYREEE (reference sequence). CDR3 sequence (DNA): TGTGCCAGCAGCGTCCCGGGACAGGGGTACACCGGGGAGCTGTTTTTT. Its protein is CASSVPGQGYTGELFF. The full variable domain, its missing parts supplied by reference TRBV5-4 and TRBJ2-2, is ETGVTQSPTHLIKTRGQQVTLRCSSQSGHNTVSWYQQALGQGPQFIFQYYREEENGRGNFPPRFSGLQFPNYSSELNVNALELDDSALYLCASSVPGQGYTGELFFGEGSRLTVL.

Turning to this clone: A clone one base away is much larger, so this may be a read error. V is TRBV29-1 and J is TRBJ1-5; the D gene is possibly TRBD1 (6 bases). Germline V gives CDR1 SQVTM, CDR2 ANQGSEA. The CDR3 contains 13 residues. Between the trimmed V and J ends, which lost 7 bases and 5 bases, there was a span of 15 bases. Here the CDR3 reads CSGAGAGDQPQHF. CDR3 nucleotide sequence: TGCAGCGGGGCGGGGGCGGGAGATCAGCCCCAGCATTTT.

The chain carries TRBV10-3 and TRBJ1-2; 11 bases align to TRBD1. The J segment lost 8 bases and the V segment lost 2 bases, leaving 7 bases of the junction unmatched. The CDR3 has 15 residues. Germline V gives CDR1 ENHRY, CDR2 SYGVKD. CDR3 sequence (DNA): TGTGCCATCAGTGAGCCTTCCGGGACAGGGGGAGGCTACACCTTC. Its protein product is CAISEPSGTGGGYTF.

The rearrangement links TRBV21-1 to TRBJ1-2; the table's D call TRBD1 went unverified against the DNA. TRBV21-1 is a known pseudogene. The CDR3 is 19 amino acids. CDR3 coding DNA: TGTGCCAGCAGCAAAAAGGCCCCCTCAAGTGGGCGCTTTATCTATGGCTACACCTTC. This sequence encodes CASSKKAPSSGRFIYGYTF.

The chain recombines TRBV7-3 with TRBJ1-2, with a weak D call TRBD1 (6 bases). From germline, CDR1 is SGHTA and CDR2 FQGTGA. The CDR3 consists of 15 residues. Trimming removed 5 bases from V and 4 bases from J, with 17 bases in between. The CDR3 DNA reads TGTGCCAGCAGCGCGACAGGCCCGTTCGGCTATGGCTACACCTTC. It is translated as CASSATGPFGYGYTF.

The chain has TRBV24-1 and TRBJ1-5; D perhaps matches TRBD1 (5 bases). V gave up 3 bases and J gave up 6 bases, with 8 bases separating them. Germline V gene sequence: CDR1 KGHDR, CDR2 SFDVKD. The CDR3 runs 13 residues. The CDR3 spells CATSDRGGQPQHF. The CDR3 DNA reads as TGTGCCACCAGTGATAGGGGTGGTCAGCCCCAGCATTTT.

The chain combines TRBV9 with TRBJ1-2, with no clear D. Looked up from germline, CDR1 is SGDLS and CDR2 is YYNGEE. The V gene lost 0 bases and the J gene lost 2 bases, with 14 bases spanning the gap. This CDR3 comprises 16 residues. CDR3 residues: CASSVGPGNENYGYTF. In nucleotides, the CDR3 is TGTGCCAGCAGCGTAGGTCCGGGAAATGAGAACTATGGCTACACCTTC.

The V call is TRBV30, the J call TRBJ1-2; weak D call: TRBD1 (6 bases). V lost 1 base and J 2 bases, leaving 14 bases between the germline ends. The CDR3 is made up of 15 amino acids. CDR1 GTSNPN and CDR2 SVGIG come from the germline V gene (reference sequence). The CDR3 coding sequence is TGTGCCTGGAGTGGATTACAGGGTTCGAACTATGGCTACACCTTC. It is translated as CAWSGLQGSNYGYTF.

In DNA, the CDR3 is TGTGCCAGCGCGGGAACAGGGGGGCTCAACATTCAGTACTTC. This gives the protein CASAGTGGLNIQYF. J is TRBJ2-4 and V is TRBV6-5; 8 positions match TRBD1. Germline CDR1 MNHEY, CDR2 SVGAGI. The CDR3 spans 14 residues. Trimming cost V 8 bases and J 7 bases; bases outside gene matches: 10.

This clone is a singleton in its sample. The chain couples TRBV18 to TRBJ2-1; D is unresolved. Germline CDR1 and CDR2: KGHSH and LQKENI. CDR3 size: 13 residues. Trimming shortened V by 6 bases and J by 6 bases, and 12 bases separated the two germline ends. The CDR3 region has the DNA TGTGCCAGCTCCGTTGGGCATAGCAATGAGCAGTTCTTC. Translation: CASSVGHSNEQFF.

V is TRBV3-1 (or the pseudogene TRBV3-2) and J is TRBJ1-1; tentatively, D is TRBD1 (6 bases). Between the trimmed V and J ends, which lost 2 bases and 11 bases, there was a span of 15 bases. In germline, CDR1 is LGHDT, CDR2 YNNKEL (reference sequence). The CDR3 has 13 amino acids. In DNA form, the CDR3 reads TGTGCCAGCAGCCAATTTCAGGGAACAGGGGCTTTCTTT. This sequence encodes CASSQFQGTGAFF.

In the case of this clone: Within the sample, other DNA sequences also encode this same CDR3. The genes are TRBV7-8 and TRBJ1-2; D remains ambiguous. Germline V gives CDR1 SGHVS, CDR2 FQNEAQ. CDR3 size: 12 residues. V lost 1 base, J lost 6 bases, and 6 bases lay in between. DNA of the CDR3: TGTGCCAGCAGCTTAGATCGGGATGGCTACACCTTC. This encodes CASSLDRDGYTF.

This chain links TRBV5-6 with TRBJ1-1; TRBD1 aligns across 8 bases. J gave up 4 bases and V 0 bases, and 5 bases lay outside the gene matches. This CDR3 has 15 residues. The germline CDR1 and CDR2 sequences are SGHDT and YYEEEE. The CDR3 DNA reads TGTGCCAGCAGCTTGGGGACAGGGAGGGGCACTGAAGCTTTCTTT. This gives the protein CASSLGTGRGTEAFF.

V is TRBV7-8 and J is TRBJ1-2; D is possibly TRBD1 (5 bases). The CDR3 has 14 amino acids. In germline, CDR1 is SGHVS, CDR2 FQNEAQ. V lost 2 bases and J lost 5, with 12 bases in between. DNA for the CDR3: TGTGCCAGCAGCTTACAGGGTTTTAATTATGGCTACACCTTC. Translation gives CASSLQGFNYGYTF.